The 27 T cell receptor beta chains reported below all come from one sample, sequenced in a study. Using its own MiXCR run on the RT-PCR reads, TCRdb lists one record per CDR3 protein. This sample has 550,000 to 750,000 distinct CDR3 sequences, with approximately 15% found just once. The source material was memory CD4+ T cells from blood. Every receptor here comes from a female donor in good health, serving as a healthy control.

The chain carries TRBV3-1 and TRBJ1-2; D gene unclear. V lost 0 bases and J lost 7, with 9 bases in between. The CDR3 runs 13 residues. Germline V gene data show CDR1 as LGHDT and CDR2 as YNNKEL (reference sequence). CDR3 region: CASSQEAFFGYTF. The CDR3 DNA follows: TGTGCCAGCAGCCAAGAGGCTTTCTTTGGCTACACCTTC.

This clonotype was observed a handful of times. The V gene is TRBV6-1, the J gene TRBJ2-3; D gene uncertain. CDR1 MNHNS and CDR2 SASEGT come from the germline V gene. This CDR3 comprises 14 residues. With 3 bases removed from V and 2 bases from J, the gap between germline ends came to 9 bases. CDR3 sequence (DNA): TGTGCCAGCAGTGACTTGGAGACCACAGATACGCAGTATTTT. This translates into CASSDLETTDTQYF.

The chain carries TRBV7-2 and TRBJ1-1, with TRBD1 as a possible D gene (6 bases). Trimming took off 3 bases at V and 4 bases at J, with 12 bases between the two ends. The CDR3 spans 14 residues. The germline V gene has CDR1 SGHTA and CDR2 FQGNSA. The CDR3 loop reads CASSLGAPSTEAFF. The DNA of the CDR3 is TGTGCCAGCAGCTTGGGGGCGCCTTCCACTGAAGCTTTCTTT. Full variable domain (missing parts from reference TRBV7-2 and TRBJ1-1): GAGVSQSPSNKVTEKGKDVELRCDPISGHTALYWYRQSLGQGLEFLIYFQGNSAPDKSGLPSDRFSAERTGGSVSTLTIQRTQQEDSAVYLCASSLGAPSTEAFFGQGTRLTVV.

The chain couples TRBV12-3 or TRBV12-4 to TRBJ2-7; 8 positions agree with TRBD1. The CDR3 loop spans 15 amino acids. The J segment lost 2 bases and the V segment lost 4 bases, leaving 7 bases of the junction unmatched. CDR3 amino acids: CASSSQGTGPYEQYF. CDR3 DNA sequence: TGTGCCAGCAGTTCCCAAGGGACAGGACCCTACGAGCAGTACTTC.

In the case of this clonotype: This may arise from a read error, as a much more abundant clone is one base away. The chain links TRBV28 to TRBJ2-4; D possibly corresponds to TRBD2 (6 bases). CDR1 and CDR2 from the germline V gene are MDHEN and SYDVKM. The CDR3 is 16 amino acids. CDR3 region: CDSSSVADPTRDIQYF. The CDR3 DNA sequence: TGTGACAGCAGTTCCGTAGCGGATCCAACGAGGGACATTCAGTACTTC. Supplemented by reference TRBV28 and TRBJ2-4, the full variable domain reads DVKVTQSSRYLVKRTGEKVFLECVQDMDHENMFWYRQDPGLGLRLIYFSYDVKMKEKGDIPEGYSVSREKKERFSLILESASTNQTSMYLCDSSSVADPTRDIQYFGAGTRLSVL.

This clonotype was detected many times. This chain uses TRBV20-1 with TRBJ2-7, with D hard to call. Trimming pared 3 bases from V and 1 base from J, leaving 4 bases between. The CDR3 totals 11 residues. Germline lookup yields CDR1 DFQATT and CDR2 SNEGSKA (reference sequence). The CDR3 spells CSASGSYEQYF. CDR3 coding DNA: TGCAGTGCTAGCGGATCCTACGAGCAGTACTTC.

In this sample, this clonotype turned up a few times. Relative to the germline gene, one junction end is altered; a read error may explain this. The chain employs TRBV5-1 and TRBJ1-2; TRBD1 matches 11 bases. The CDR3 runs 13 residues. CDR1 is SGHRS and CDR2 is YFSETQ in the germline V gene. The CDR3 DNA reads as TGCGCCAGCAGCTTGGGGCAGGGGACAGGGGGACTCTTC. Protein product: CASSLGQGTGGLF.

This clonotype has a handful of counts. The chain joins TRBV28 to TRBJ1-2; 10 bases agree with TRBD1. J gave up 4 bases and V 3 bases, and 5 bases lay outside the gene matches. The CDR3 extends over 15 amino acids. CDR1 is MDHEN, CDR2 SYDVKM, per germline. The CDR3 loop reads CASSFPGQGTYGYTF. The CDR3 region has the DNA TGTGCCAGCAGTTTTCCGGGACAGGGGACCTATGGCTACACCTTC.

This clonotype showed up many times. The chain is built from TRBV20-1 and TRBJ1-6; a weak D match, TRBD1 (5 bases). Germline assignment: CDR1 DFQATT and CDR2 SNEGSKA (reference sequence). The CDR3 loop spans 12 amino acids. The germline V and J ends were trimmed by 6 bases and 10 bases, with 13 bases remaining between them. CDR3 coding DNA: TGCAGTGCCAAGCGTCGGGACTCACCCCTCCACTTT. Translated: CSAKRRDSPLHF.

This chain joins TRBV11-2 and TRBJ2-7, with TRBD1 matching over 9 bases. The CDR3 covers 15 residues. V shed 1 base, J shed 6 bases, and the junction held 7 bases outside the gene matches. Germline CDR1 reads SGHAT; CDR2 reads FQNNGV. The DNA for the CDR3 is TGTGCCAGCAGCTTAGGTCCCGGGACAGGGATCGAGCAGTACTTC. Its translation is CASSLGPGTGIEQYF. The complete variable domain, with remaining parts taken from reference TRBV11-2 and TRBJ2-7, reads EAGVAQSPRYKIIEKRQSVAFWCNPISGHATLYWYQQILGQGPKLLIQFQNNGVVDDSQLPKDRFSAERLKGVDSTLKIQPAKLEDSAVYLCASSLGPGTGIEQYFGPGTRLTVT.

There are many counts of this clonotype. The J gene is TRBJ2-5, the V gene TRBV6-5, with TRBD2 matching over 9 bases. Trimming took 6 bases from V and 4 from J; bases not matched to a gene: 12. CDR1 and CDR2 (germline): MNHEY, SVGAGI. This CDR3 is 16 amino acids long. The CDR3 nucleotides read TGTGCCAGCAGCCGCACCGTAGCGGGAGTGGGAGAGACCCAGTACTTC. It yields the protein CASSRTVAGVGETQYF.

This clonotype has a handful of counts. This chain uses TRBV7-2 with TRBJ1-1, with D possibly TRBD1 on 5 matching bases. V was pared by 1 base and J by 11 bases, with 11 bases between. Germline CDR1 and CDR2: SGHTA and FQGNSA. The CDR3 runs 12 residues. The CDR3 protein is CASSLDLGVAFF. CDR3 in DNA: TGTGCCAGCAGCTTAGATCTAGGGGTTGCTTTCTTT.

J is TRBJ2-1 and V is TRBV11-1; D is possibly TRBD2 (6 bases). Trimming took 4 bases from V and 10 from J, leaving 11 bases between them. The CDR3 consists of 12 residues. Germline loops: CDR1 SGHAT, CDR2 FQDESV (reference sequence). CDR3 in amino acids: CASSSRRGEQFF. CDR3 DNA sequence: TGTGCCAGCAGCTCTCGCCGGGGGGAGCAGTTCTTC.

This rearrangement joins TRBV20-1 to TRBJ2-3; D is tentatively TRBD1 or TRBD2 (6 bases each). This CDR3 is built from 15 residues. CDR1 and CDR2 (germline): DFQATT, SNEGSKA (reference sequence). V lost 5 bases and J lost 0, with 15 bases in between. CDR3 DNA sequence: TGCAGTGCTCCCCCGTGGGGGGCGAGCACAGATACGCAGTATTTT. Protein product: CSAPPWGASTDTQYF.

DNA of the CDR3: TGCGCCAGCAGCCCTTTATCGAGCGGGGGCAACGAGCAGTACTTC. Its translation is CASSPLSSGGNEQYF. V usage is TRBV5-1 and J usage is TRBJ2-7; 8 bases line up with TRBD2. The junction had 11 bases not matched to a gene; V was cut back by 4 bases and J by 5 bases. There are 15 residues in the CDR3. The V gene's germline CDR1 is SGHRS and CDR2 YFSETQ.

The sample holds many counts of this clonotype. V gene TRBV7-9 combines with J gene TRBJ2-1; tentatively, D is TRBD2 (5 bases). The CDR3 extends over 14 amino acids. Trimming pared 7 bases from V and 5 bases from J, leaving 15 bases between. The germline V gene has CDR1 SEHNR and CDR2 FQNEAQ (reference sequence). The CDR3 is CASNRAVTDNEQFF. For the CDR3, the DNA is TGTGCCAGCAACCGAGCGGTTACAGACAATGAGCAGTTCTTC.

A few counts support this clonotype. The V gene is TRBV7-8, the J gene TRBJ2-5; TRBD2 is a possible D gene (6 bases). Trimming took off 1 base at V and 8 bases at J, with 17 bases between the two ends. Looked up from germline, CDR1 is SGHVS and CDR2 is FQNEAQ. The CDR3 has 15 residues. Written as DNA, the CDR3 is TGTGCCAGCAGCTTAGGCTTCCGGGAGAGGGATACCCAGTACTTC. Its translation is CASSLGFRERDTQYF.

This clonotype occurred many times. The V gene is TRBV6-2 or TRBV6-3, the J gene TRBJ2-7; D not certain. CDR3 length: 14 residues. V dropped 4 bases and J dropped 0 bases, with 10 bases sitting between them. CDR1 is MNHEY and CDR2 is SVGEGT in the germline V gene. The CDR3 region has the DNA TGTGCCAGCAGTTTTGCCCTGAGCTCCTACGAGCAGTACTTC. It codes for CASSFALSSYEQYF.

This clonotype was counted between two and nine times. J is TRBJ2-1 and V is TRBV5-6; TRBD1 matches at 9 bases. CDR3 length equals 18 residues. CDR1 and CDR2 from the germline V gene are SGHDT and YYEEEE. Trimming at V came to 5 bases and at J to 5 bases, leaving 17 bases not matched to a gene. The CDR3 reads CASSFIGQGPNLNNEQFF. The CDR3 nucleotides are TGTGCCAGCAGTTTCATAGGACAGGGGCCTAACCTTAACAATGAGCAGTTCTTC.

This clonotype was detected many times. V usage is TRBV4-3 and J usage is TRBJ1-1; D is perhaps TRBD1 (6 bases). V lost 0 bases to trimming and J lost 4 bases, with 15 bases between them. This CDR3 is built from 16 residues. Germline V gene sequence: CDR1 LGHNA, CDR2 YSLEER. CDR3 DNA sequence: TGCGCCAGCAGCCAAGAGGCGCACAGGGCAAGCACTGAAGCTTTCTTT. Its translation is CASSQEAHRASTEAFF.

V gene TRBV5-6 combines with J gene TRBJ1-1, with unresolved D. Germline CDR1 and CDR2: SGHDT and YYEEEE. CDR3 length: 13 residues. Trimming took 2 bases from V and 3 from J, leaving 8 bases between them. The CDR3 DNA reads TGTGCCAGCAGCTTCGTGGGGTACACTGAAGCTTTCTTT. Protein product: CASSFVGYTEAFF.

This CDR3 reads CATHLMTSRGYTF. The CDR3 nucleotides are TGTGCCACCCATTTAATGACTTCAAGAGGCTACACCTTC. This rearrangement joins TRBV28 to TRBJ1-2; D gene unclear. Germline lookup yields CDR1 MDHEN and CDR2 SYDVKM. CDR3 size: 13 residues. V lost 10 bases, J lost 8 bases, and 20 bases lay in between.

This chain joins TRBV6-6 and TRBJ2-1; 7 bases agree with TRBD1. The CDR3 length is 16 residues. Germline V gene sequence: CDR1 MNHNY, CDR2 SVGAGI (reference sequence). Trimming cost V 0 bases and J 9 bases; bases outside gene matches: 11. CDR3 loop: CASSYSVALQGFEQFF. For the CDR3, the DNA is TGTGCCAGCAGTTACTCGGTTGCGCTACAGGGGTTTGAGCAGTTCTTC.

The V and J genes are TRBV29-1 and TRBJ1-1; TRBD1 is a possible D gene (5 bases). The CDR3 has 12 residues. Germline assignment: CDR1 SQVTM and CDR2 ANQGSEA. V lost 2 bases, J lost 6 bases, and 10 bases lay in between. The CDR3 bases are TGCAGCGTTGAACAGGGTCTTGCTGAAGCTTTCTTT. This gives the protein CSVEQGLAEAFF. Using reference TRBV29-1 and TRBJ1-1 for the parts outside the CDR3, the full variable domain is SAVISQKPSRDICQRGTSLTIQCQVDSQVTMMFWYRQQPGQSLTLIATANQGSEATYESGFVIDKFPISRPNLTFSTLTVSNMSPEDSSIYLCSVEQGLAEAFFGQGTRLTVV.

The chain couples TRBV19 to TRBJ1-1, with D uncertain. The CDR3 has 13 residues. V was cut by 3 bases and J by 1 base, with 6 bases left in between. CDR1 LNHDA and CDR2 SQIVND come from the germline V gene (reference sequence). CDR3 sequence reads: CASSIHWNTEAFF. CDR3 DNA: TGTGCCAGTAGTATCCACTGGAACACTGAAGCTTTCTTT.

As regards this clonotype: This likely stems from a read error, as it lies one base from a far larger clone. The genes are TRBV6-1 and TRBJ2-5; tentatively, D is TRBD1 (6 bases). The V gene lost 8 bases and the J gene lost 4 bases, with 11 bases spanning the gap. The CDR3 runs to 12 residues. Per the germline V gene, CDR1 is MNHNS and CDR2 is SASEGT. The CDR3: CASLQGRETQYF. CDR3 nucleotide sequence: TGTGCCAGCCTACAGGGTCGAGAGACCCAGTACTTC.

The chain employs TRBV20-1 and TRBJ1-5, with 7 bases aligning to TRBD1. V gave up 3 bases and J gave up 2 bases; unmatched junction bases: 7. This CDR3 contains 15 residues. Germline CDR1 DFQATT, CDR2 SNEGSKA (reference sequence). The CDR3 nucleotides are TGCAGTGCTAGTGATAGGACAGGCGGCAATCAGCCCCAGCATTTT. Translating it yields CSASDRTGGNQPQHF.